The sequence of this T cell receptor beta chain was determined in a study of OX40 agonist ivuxolimab in advanced cancers. Study context: About 44% of patients had received prior checkpoint inhibitor therapy. Study outcomes and limitations: Antigen specificity remained undetermined for the expanded peripheral T cells. Partly responding patients at 0.1-3.0 mg/kg showed some of the smallest clonal expansion.

Systemic immunosuppression or a history of autoimmune disease excluded patients. Produced via immunoSEQ multiplex PCR; TCRdb's table is partial and in-frame only. Among about 27,000 clones listed, around 75% were seen once. The germline CDR1 and CDR2 sequences are SGDLS and YYNGEE. This CDR3 is built from 19 residues. J lost 3 bases, V lost 0 bases, and 14 bases had no gene match. Regarding this clone: The antigen is undetermined.

Here the sequenced sample was CD4+ or CD8+ T cells sorted from blood, taken in a trial of the OX40 agonist ivuxolimab. The rearrangement uses TRBV9 and TRBJ2-3, with TRBD1 matching over 9 bases. The receptor was isolated from an adult with an advanced solid tumor such as melanoma, head and neck, liver or kidney cancer. The CDR3 spells CASSVGGGRGGQGTDTQYF. DNA for the CDR3: TGTGCCAGCAGCGTAGGAGGAGGAAGGGGGGGACAGGGAACAGATACGCAGTATTTT. Filled out from reference TRBV9 and TRBJ2-3, the complete variable domain reads DSGVTQTPKHLITATGQRVTLRCSPRSGDLSVYWYQQSLDQGLQFLIQYYNGEERAKGNILERFSAQQFPDLHSELNLSSLELGDSALYFCASSVGGGRGGQGTDTQYFGPGTRLTVL.